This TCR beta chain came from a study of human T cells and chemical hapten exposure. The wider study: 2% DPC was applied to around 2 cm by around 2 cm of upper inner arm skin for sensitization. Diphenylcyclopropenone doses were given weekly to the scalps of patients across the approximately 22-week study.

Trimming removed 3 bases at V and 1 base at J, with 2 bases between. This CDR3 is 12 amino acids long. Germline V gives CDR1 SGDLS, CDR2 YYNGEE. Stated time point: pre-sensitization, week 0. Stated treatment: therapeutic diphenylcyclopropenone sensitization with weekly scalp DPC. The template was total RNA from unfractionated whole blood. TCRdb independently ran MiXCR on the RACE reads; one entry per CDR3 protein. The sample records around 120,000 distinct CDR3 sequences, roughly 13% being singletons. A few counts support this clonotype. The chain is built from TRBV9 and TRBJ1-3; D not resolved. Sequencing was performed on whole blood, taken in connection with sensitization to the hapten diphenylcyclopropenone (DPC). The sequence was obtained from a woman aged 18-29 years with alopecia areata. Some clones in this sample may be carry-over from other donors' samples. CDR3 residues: CASSESGNTIYF. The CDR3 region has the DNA TGTGCCAGCAGCGAGTCTGGAAACACCATATATTTT.